The clone carrying this T cell receptor (beta chain) was seen repeatedly, ten times or more. The sample originates from a study of T-cell reconstitution after alpha-beta-depleted transplantation in children. V was shortened by 2 bases and J by 1 base, with 4 bases between the two germline ends. The CDR3 consists of 13 residues. Researchers prepared the TCRbeta library using unique molecular identifiers, the study reports. TCRdb recomputed calls from the PCR reads with MiXCR, one row per CDR3 protein. The sample lists some 350,000 distinct CDR3 sequences, around 16% occurring once. V and J are TRBV12-3 or TRBV12-4 and TRBJ2-3, with no clear D. Material: PBMCs, mostly from graft donor cells, obtained 360 days after TCRalphabeta/CD19-depleted stem cell transplant. The sequence derives from a male patient under 10 years old who had a stem cell transplant for acute lymphoblastic leukemia, so the T cells may come from the graft donor. CDR3 in DNA: TGTGCCAGCAGTTTAACAGGCACAGATACGCAGTATTTT. It translates to CASSLTGTDTQYF.